The clone carrying this T cell receptor beta chain showed up just a few times. What it recognizes is unknown. This entry belongs to a study of T cells in Graves' hyperthyroidism and ophthalmopathy. Overall study results and limits: The model made its ophthalmopathy prediction, and onset followed a median 6.5 months later.

Germline CDR1 MGHRA, CDR2 YSYEKL. Trimming cost V 1 base and J 9 bases; bases outside gene matches: 10. The CDR3 contains 17 residues. Template material for amplifying TCR beta CDR3 regions consisted of RNA transcripts. TCR CDR3 regions were first amplified by RT-PCR with HTBI primers. TCRdb ran MiXCR on the multiplex PCR reads and lists one entry per CDR3 protein. The sample lists a few hundred thousand distinct CDR3 sequences, about 15% occurring once. The sequenced sample was blood. The chain is built from TRBV4-1 and TRBJ2-1; 12 bases are a match to TRBD2. The receptor was derived from a woman in her twenties or thirties with Graves' ophthalmopathy. The chain's CDR3 is CASSQAGTSGHEGEQFF. The DNA for the CDR3 is TGCGCCAGCAGCCAAGCTGGGACTAGCGGGCACGAAGGTGAGCAGTTCTTC.